This TCR beta chain was sequenced for a study of blood T cell repertoires in COVID-19. The wider study: Samples representing acute and convalescent COVID-19 were sourced from the United States, Italy and Spain. T cells, B-cell-depleted T cells, or PBMCs supplied cDNA or gDNA.

Assay used: immunoSEQ multiplex PCR; TCRdb lists only in-frame clones, some missing. The table records around 200,000 clones, around 84% of them present only once. Germline V lookup: CDR1 LNHDA, CDR2 SQIVND (reference sequence). The CDR3 extends over 16 amino acids. With 3 bases removed from V and 2 bases from J, the gap between germline ends came to 15 bases. Material for sequencing was peripheral blood. This clonotype originated in a woman of 80 years or more with acute or convalescent COVID-19. The chain has TRBV19 and TRBJ2-3, with D unresolved. CDR3 bases: TGTGCCAGTAGTATTACTTCATCTAGAGCCACAGATACGCAGTATTTT. Its translation: CASSITSSRATDTQYF. Supplemented by reference TRBV19 and TRBJ2-3, the full variable domain reads DGGITQSPKYLFRKEGQNVTLSCEQNLNHDAMYWYRQDPGQGLRLIYYSQIVNDFQKGDIAEGYSVSREKKESFPLTVTSAQKNPTAFYLCASSITSSRATDTQYFGPGTRLTVL.